This paragraph reports one T cell receptor (beta chain). These data come from a study of blood T cell repertoires in COVID-19. The table came from immunoSEQ multiplex PCR; TCRdb's copy has only in-frame clones and leaves some out. The data contain approximately 190,000 clones, around four fifths of them singletons. The CDR3 contains 16 residues. V was clipped by 1 base and J by 6 bases; unmatched bases: 9. Germline V lookup: CDR1 SGHTA, CDR2 FQGNSA. The clonotype originates from a woman between 40 and 55 years old with acute or convalescent COVID-19. The chain couples TRBV7-2 to TRBJ2-1; 7 bases fit TRBD2. The source material was peripheral blood. DNA for the CDR3: TGTGCCAGCAGCTTAGATATGGTGGGGACTATCAATGAGCAGTTCTTC. Translation gives CASSLDMVGTINEQFF.